The present T cell receptor beta chain was sequenced within a study of cytomegalovirus exposure and HLA in healthy donors. Across the whole study: A prior study identified just under 120 million unique TCR beta sequences from about 180 million T cells.

The V gene's germline CDR1 is SGHRS and CDR2 YFSETQ. This CDR3 has 15 residues. V trimming: 0 bases; J trimming: 4 bases; junction bases outside the gene matches: 6. The PCR employed 60 Vbeta primers together with 13 Jbeta primers. Using immunoSEQ multiplex PCR, the repertoire was profiled, and TCRdb retains in-frame clones only, with some absent. The sample holds roughly 120,000 clones, 55% to 75% seen once. The gene calls are TRBV5-1 and TRBJ1-2, with TRBD1 matching 7 bases. This receptor was taken from a woman aged 40 to 55 in good health and CMV-seropositive. Sequencing was done on a sample of PBMCs. The CDR3 loop is CASSLVQGGSYGYTF. The CDR3 DNA sequence: TGCGCCAGCAGCTTGGTCCAGGGGGGTAGCTATGGCTACACCTTC.